This T cell receptor beta chain was sequenced in a study of OX40 agonist ivuxolimab in advanced cancers. Study summary: Prior anti-PD-1, anti-PD-L1 or anti-CTLA-4 therapy was allowed; roughly 40% had some. Points from the study as a whole: Expanded clones tended on average to be more numerous among CD8+ T cells than CD4+.

Only in-frame clones appear in the TCRdb table, and some are missing; sequencing was by immunoSEQ multiplex PCR. The data show about 83,000 clones, nearly 90% seen once. Germline V gives CDR1 SGHRS, CDR2 YFSETQ. The CDR3 sequence is 15 residues long. The V and J ends lost 4 bases and 5 bases, in that order; junction bases with no gene match: 7. With regard to this clone: Its antigen is unknown.

Sequencing was performed on CD4+ or CD8+ T cells sorted from blood, taken in a trial of the OX40 agonist ivuxolimab. This chain links TRBV5-1 with TRBJ2-1, with 9 bases aligning to TRBD2. This clonotype was sampled from an adult with an advanced solid tumor such as melanoma, head and neck, liver or kidney cancer. CDR3 DNA sequence: TGCGCCAGCAGCCCGACCCTAGCGGGGAACAATGAGCAGTTCTTC. This encodes CASSPTLAGNNEQFF.